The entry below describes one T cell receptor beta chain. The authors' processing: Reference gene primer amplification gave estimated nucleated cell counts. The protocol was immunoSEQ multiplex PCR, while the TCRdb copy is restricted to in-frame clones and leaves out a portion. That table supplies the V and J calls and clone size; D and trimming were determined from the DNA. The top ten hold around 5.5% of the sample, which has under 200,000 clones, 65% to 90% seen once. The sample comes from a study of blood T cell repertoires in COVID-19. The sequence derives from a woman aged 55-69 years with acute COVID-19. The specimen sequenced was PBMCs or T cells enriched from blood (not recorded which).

CDR3 DNA: TGCAGCGTTGAAGACAAGGGAGGTCTAGGTGGCTACACCTTC. As protein: CSVEDKGGLGGYTF. This chain connects TRBV29-1 to TRBJ1-2; no reliable D call. The CDR3 runs 14 residues. V was trimmed by 0 bases and J by 7 bases, leaving 15 bases between them. In germline, CDR1 is SQVTM, CDR2 ANQGSEA.